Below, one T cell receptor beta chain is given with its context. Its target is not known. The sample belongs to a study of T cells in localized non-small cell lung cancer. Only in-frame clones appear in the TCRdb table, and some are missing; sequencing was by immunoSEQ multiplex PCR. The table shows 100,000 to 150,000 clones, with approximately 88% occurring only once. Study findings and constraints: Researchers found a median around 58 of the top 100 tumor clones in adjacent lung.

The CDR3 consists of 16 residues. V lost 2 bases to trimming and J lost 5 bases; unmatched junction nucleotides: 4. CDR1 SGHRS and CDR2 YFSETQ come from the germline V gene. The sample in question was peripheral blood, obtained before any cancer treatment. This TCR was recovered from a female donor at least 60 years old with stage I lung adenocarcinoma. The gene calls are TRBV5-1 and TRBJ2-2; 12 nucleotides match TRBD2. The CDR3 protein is CASSFDGTSGTGELFF. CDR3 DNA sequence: TGCGCCAGCAGCTTCGATGGGACTAGCGGGACCGGGGAGCTGTTTTTT.